This T cell receptor beta chain appears in the sequencing data of a study of early T cells in non-severe SARS-CoV-2 infection. The wider study: The sequenced material was bulk RNA from unsorted whole blood, and its chains were unpaired.

Study outcomes and limitations: Matching with VDJdb favored anti-spike CD8 responses (missing private and CD4 specificities).

This clonotype showed up just a few times. As yet, its antigen is unknown. Molecules of cDNA were individually given unique molecular identifiers that were attached to them. MiXCR, applied by TCRdb to the 5' RACE reads, yields one record per CDR3 protein. The data hold just under 90,000 distinct CDR3 sequences, with 13% to 15% observed a single time. Trimming took 5 bases from V and 7 from J; bases not matched to a gene: 7. Germline V gene data show CDR1 as SEHNR and CDR2 as FQNEAQ (reference sequence). The CDR3 has 14 residues. The chain carries TRBV7-9 and TRBJ2-4; 8 bases line up with TRBD2. Sequenced material: whole blood. This clonotype was sampled from an adult who was a healthcare worker with PCR-confirmed SARS-CoV-2 infection or an uninfected control (not recorded which). The CDR3 bases are TGTGCCAGCAGCCCCGTAGCGGGACTGAACATTCAGTACTTC. Its translation: CASSPVAGLNIQYF.